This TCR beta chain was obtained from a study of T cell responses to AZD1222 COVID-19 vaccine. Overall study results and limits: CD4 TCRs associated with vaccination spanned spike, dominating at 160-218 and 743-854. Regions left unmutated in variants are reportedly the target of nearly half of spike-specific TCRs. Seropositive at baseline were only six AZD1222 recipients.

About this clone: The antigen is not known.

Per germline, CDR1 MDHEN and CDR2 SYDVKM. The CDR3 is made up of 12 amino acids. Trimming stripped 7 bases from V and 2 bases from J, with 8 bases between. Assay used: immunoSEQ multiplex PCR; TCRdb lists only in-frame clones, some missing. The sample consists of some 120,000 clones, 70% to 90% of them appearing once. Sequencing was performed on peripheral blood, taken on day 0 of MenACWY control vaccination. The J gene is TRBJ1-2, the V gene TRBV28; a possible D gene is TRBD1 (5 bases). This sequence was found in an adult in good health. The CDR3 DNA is TGTGCCAGCACAGGGAGGAACTATGGCTACACCTTC. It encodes CASTGRNYGYTF.